Below, 8 T cell receptor beta chains from the same sample are listed, as sequenced in a study of T cells in Graves' hyperthyroidism and ophthalmopathy. From RNA transcripts, TCR beta CDR3 regions were amplified. The TCR CDR3 first-round RT-PCR relied on the HTBI primer set. TCRdb passed the multiplex PCR reads through MiXCR, listing each CDR3 protein once. Of hundreds of thousands of distinct CDR3 sequences listed, around a sixth are singletons. The sample comprised blood. All receptors derive from a woman in her late teens or twenties with Graves' hyperthyroidism.

V and J are TRBV20-1 and TRBJ2-1, with a weak D call TRBD1 (6 bases). CDR3 length equals 13 residues. Germline V lookup: CDR1 DFQATT, CDR2 SNEGSKA (reference sequence). Deletions cut 3 bases from V and 10 bases from J, with 16 bases between. The CDR3: CSARGALPSEQFF. DNA for the CDR3: TGCAGTGCTAGGGGGGCTCTGCCATCGGAGCAGTTCTTC.

In this sample, this clonotype turned up a few times. The chain carries TRBV5-1 and TRBJ1-3, with a possible D match to TRBD1 (5 bases). CDR1 and CDR2 (germline): SGHRS, YFSETQ. The CDR3 extends over 15 amino acids. V lost 4 bases, J lost 2 bases, and 13 bases lay in between. CDR3 bases: TGCGCCAGCAGCCTTGGGGGGTCCCCTGGAAACACCATATATTTT. Protein sequence: CASSLGGSPGNTIYF.

The chain couples TRBV5-5 to TRBJ1-3; D might be TRBD1 (5 bases). The CDR3 spans 16 residues. V shed 1 base and J shed 0 bases, with 11 bases lying between them. CDR1 and CDR2 from the germline V gene are SGHKS and YYEKEE (reference sequence). The CDR3 coding sequence is TGTGCCAGCAGCTTGCCGGGACCCGACTCTGGAAACACCATATATTTT. As protein: CASSLPGPDSGNTIYF.

This clonotype has ten or more counts. The CDR3, as DNA: TGTGCCAGCAGTCTCCGACCCAATAACGAGCAGTACTTC. Encoded protein: CASSLRPNNEQYF. This chain joins TRBV12-3 or TRBV12-4 and TRBJ2-7, with D hard to call. The CDR3 covers 13 residues. V was pared by 5 bases and J by 5 bases, with 13 bases between.

This clonotype was picked up a small number of times. This chain connects TRBV6-1 to TRBJ1-6; D possibly corresponds to TRBD1 (5 bases). CDR1 MNHNS and CDR2 SASEGT come from the germline V gene. Trimming shortened V by 1 base and J by 10 bases, and 11 bases separated the two germline ends. This CDR3 comprises 14 residues. CDR3 coding DNA: TGTGCCAGCAGTGAAGTGGGGGGGGGATCACCCCTCCACTTT. As protein: CASSEVGGGSPLHF.

This clonotype was found many times. V usage is TRBV28 and J usage is TRBJ1-3; D remains ambiguous. CDR3 length equals 18 residues. Germline lookup yields CDR1 MDHEN and CDR2 SYDVKM. V lost 2 bases and J lost 4, with 21 bases in between. CDR3 amino acids: CASSLETGAGLGGNTIYF. CDR3 nucleotides: TGTGCCAGCAGTTTAGAAACGGGAGCAGGTCTTGGCGGAAACACCATATATTTT.

In its sample, this clonotype was seen many times. The chain is built from TRBV7-9 and TRBJ2-1; D ambiguous. This CDR3 spans 14 amino acids. The germline CDR1 and CDR2 sequences are SEHNR and FQNEAQ (reference sequence). Trimming left V 1 base short and J 12 bases short, with 16 bases between. In DNA form, the CDR3 reads TGTGCCAGCAGCTTAGAAGTAAGAGTCCTGGGGCAGTTCTTC. Translated: CASSLEVRVLGQFF. Full variable domain (remainder filled in from reference TRBV7-9 and TRBJ2-1): DTGVSQNPRHKITKRGQNVTFRCDPISEHNRLYWYRQTLGQGPEFLTYFQNEAQLEKSRLLSDRFSAERPKGSFSTLEIQRTEQGDSAMYLCASSLEVRVLGQFFGPGTRLTVL.

This clonotype was counted at least ten times. This chain links TRBV28 with TRBJ1-5, with D hard to call. The CDR3 loop spans 14 amino acids. The germline V and J ends were trimmed by 2 bases and 8 bases, with 13 bases remaining between them. Germline V gives CDR1 MDHEN, CDR2 SYDVKM. The CDR3 sequence is CASSLLDAKEPQHF. Written as DNA, the CDR3 is TGTGCCAGCAGTTTACTGGACGCTAAGGAGCCCCAGCATTTT.